The 12 T cell receptor beta chains reported below all come from one sample, sequenced in a study of shared clonotypes between healthy human individuals. Only in-frame clones appear in the TCRdb table, and some are missing; sequencing was by immunoSEQ multiplex PCR. The data contain about 470,000 clones, roughly three quarters of them singletons. Material for sequencing was PBMCs. The receptors derive from a middle-aged woman in good health. Some clones in this sample may be carry-over from other donors' samples.

The rearrangement joins TRBV1 to TRBJ2-7; the listed D gene, TRBD2, was not tested against the DNA. TRBV1 has pseudogene status. The CDR3 spans 18 residues. CDR3 DNA: TGCACCAGCAGCCAAGCGGGGAAGGGGAGCGGGAGCCGCTACGAGCAGTACTTC. It specifies CTSSQAGKGSGSRYEQYF.

The chain carries TRBV28 and TRBJ1-2, with unresolved D. Trimming cost V 7 bases and J 5 bases, with 14 bases left between them. Germline loops: CDR1 MDHEN, CDR2 SYDVKM. This CDR3 has 13 residues. The CDR3 nucleotides are TGTGCCAGCACCCCCCTCCTATCGTATGGCTACACCTTC. Its translation is CASTPLLSYGYTF.

The V and J genes are TRBV5-8 and TRBJ1-4; D is unresolved. CDR1 SGHTS and CDR2 YDEGEE come from the germline V gene. The CDR3 covers 19 residues. The germline V and J ends were trimmed by 0 bases and 0 bases, with 18 bases remaining between them. CDR3 DNA: TGTGCCAGCAGCTTGGGGGCCGAACCCAGCCTTGCAACTAATGAAAAACTGTTTTTT. It yields the protein CASSLGAEPSLATNEKLFF.

The chain carries TRBV18 and TRBJ2-1, with TRBD1 as a possible D gene (6 bases). Trimming left V 3 bases short and J 8 bases short, with 14 bases between. Per the germline V gene, CDR1 is KGHSH and CDR2 is LQKENI. This CDR3 is built from 14 residues. As DNA, the CDR3 is TGTGCCAGCTCACCGACATACAGGGACGATGAGCAGTTCTTC. Translation: CASSPTYRDDEQFF.

The J gene is TRBJ2-7, the V gene TRBV27, with D possibly being TRBD1 or TRBD2 (5 bases each). The CDR3 has 16 residues. Trimming stripped 4 bases from V and 2 bases from J, with 18 bases between. Germline assignment: CDR1 MNHEY and CDR2 SMNVEV (reference sequence). The CDR3 reads CASSSRGLAGAYEQYF. In nucleotides, the CDR3 is TGTGCCAGCAGTTCCCGGGGCTTGGCCGGAGCCTACGAGCAGTACTTC.

Only one count was recorded for this clone. The chain links TRBV2 to TRBJ1-5; TRBD1 is a possible D gene (5 bases). The CDR3 loop spans 15 amino acids. V gave up 4 bases and J gave up 4 bases, with 14 bases separating them. Germline CDR1 SNHLY, CDR2 FYNNEI. The CDR3 is CASSVIGGGNQPQHF. CDR3 bases: TGTGCCAGCAGTGTAATCGGGGGGGGAAATCAGCCCCAGCATTTT.

This clone has a single count. This rearrangement joins TRBV9 to TRBJ1-4; 8 bases are a match to TRBD1. The CDR3 loop spans 15 amino acids. CDR1 is SGDLS, CDR2 YYNGEE, per germline. Trimming removed 3 bases from V and 7 bases from J; junction bases left unmatched: 8. Written as DNA, the CDR3 is TGTGCCAGCAGCGCCCCGGGCAGGGGGCCTGAAAAACTGTTTTTT. Amino acids: CASSAPGRGPEKLFF.

The chain links TRBV19 to TRBJ2-6; 9 nucleotides agree with TRBD1. The length of the CDR3 is 19 residues. The ends lost 4 bases at V and 0 bases at J; junction bases unmatched: 10. The germline V gene encodes CDR1 LNHDA and CDR2 SQIVND (reference sequence). The CDR3: CASSTRTGVLYSGANVLTF. The CDR3 nucleotides are TGTGCCAGTAGTACAAGGACAGGGGTCCTCTACTCTGGGGCCAACGTCCTGACTTTC.

The chain uses TRBV30 and TRBJ2-4; D is possibly TRBD1 (5 bases). From germline, CDR1 is GTSNPN and CDR2 SVGIG (reference sequence). CDR3 length: 14 residues. V was shortened by 5 bases and J by 6 bases, with 17 bases between the two germline ends. The CDR3 region is CAWGLAVDINIQYF. Written as DNA, the CDR3 is TGTGCCTGGGGGCTGGCAGTGGACATAAACATTCAGTACTTC.

This sequence joins TRBV2 and TRBJ2-7; D is unclear. In germline, CDR1 is SNHLY, CDR2 FYNNEI. This CDR3 has 12 residues. The V end lost 4 bases, the J end lost 3 bases, and 7 bases lay between the germline ends. CDR3 protein: CASSGIGYEQYF. The DNA for the CDR3 is TGTGCCAGCAGTGGGATCGGCTACGAGCAGTACTTC.

In the case of this clone: A single base is all that separates this from a far larger clone, so a read error is likely. The same CDR3 is also encoded by other DNA sequences in this sample. The rearrangement links TRBV4-2 to TRBJ1-2; D might be TRBD1 (5 bases). CDR1 is LGHNA and CDR2 is YNFKEQ in the germline V gene. This CDR3 is 17 amino acids long. DNA of the CDR3: TGTGCCAGTAGCCCAGGGTCGGGCAGGGAGTACGGCTATGGCTACACCTTC. Amino acid sequence: CASSPGSGREYGYGYTF.

This clone was observed a few times. This chain joins TRBV4-2 and TRBJ1-6; 9 nucleotides match TRBD1. The CDR3 is 18 residues long. The V gene's germline CDR1 is LGHNA and CDR2 YNFKEQ. The V and J ends lost 1 base and 6 bases, in that order; junction bases with no gene match: 10. The CDR3 DNA reads TGTGCCAGCAGCCAAGCCCCGGGACAGGGAACCCTTAATTCACCCCTCCACTTT. Protein: CASSQAPGQGTLNSPLHF.